This TCR beta chain was sequenced during a study of regulatory T cells in long-lasting Graves disease. CDR3 length: 11 amino acids. With 3 bases removed from V and 8 bases from J, the gap between germline ends came to 8 bases. Germline CDR1 and CDR2: SGDLS and YYNGEE. The authors built TCR beta libraries using iRepertoire HTBI primers and Arm-PCR of CDR3 regions. TCRdb used MiXCR to reprocess the multiplex PCR reads, holding one entry per CDR3 protein. This sample has 350,000 to 450,000 distinct CDR3 sequences, with about a fifth found just once. Specified time point: persistent/refractory GD, antithyroid drugs over 5 years with positive TRAb. From PBMCs, RNA was extracted and then used to make the TCR library.

This sequence joins TRBV9 and TRBJ1-2; D is unresolved. The specimen was peripheral blood mononuclear cells (PBMCs), collected when the disease was refractory, from a patient treated with antithyroid drugs. This sequence originates from a female donor with Graves disease. The CDR3 DNA is TGTGCCAGCAGCGGGCCGTGGGGCTACACCTTC. Protein product: CASSGPWGYTF.